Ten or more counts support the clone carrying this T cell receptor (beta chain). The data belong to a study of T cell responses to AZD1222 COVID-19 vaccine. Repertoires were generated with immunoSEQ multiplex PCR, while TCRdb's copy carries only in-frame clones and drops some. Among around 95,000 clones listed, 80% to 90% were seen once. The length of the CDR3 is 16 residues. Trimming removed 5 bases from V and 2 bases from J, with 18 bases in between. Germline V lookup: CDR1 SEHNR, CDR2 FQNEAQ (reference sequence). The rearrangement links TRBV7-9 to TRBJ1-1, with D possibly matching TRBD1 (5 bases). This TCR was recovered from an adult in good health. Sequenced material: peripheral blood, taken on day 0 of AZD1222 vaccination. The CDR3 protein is CASSPRQGSGNTEAFF. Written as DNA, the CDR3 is TGTGCCAGCAGCCCTAGGCAGGGTAGCGGTAACACTGAAGCTTTCTTT. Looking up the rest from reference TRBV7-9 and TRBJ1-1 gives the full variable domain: DTGVSQNPRHKITKRGQNVTFRCDPISEHNRLYWYRQTLGQGPEFLTYFQNEAQLEKSRLLSDRFSAERPKGSFSTLEIQRTEQGDSAMYLCASSPRQGSGNTEAFFGQGTRLTVV.